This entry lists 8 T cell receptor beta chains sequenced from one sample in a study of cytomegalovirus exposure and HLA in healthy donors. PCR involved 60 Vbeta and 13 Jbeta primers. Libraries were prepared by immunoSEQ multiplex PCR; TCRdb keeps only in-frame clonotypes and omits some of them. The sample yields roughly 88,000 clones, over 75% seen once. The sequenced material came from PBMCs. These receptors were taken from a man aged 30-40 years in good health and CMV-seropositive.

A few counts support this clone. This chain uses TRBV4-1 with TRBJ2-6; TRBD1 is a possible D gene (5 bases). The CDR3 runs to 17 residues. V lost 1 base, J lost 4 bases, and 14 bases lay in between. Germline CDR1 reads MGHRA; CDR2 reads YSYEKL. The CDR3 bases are TGCGCCAGCAGCCAAGTGAACCAGGGTGCCGGGGCCAACGTCCTGACTTTC. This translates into CASSQVNQGAGANVLTF.

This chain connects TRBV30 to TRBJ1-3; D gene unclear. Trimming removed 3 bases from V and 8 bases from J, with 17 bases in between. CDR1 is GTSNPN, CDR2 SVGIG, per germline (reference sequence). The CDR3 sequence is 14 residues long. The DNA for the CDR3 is TGTGCCTGGAGGCCCGGGGAGTCACGGGACACCATATATTTT. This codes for CAWRPGESRDTIYF.

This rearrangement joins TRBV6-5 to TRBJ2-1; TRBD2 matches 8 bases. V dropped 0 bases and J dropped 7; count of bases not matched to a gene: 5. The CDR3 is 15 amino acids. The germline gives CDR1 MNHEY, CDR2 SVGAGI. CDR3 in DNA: TGTGCCAGCAGTTACTCGGGACTAGGTAATAATGAGCAGTTCTTC. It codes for CASSYSGLGNNEQFF.

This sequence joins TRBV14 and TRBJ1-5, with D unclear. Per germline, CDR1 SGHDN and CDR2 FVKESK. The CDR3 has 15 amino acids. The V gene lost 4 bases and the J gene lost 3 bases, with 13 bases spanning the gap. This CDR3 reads CASSLGRAPNQPQHF. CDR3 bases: TGTGCCAGCAGCCTGGGCAGAGCCCCCAATCAGCCCCAGCATTTT.

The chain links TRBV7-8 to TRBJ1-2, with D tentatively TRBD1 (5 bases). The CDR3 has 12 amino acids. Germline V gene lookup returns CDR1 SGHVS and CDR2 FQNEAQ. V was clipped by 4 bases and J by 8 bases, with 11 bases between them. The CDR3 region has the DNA TGTGCCAGCAGCTCCCGACAGAGCGGCTACACCTTC. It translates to CASSSRQSGYTF.

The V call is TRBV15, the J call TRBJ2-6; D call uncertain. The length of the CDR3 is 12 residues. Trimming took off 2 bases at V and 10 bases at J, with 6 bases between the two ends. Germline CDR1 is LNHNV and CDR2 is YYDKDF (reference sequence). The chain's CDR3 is CATSRPPNVLTF. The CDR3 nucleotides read TGTGCCACCAGCAGACCTCCGAACGTCCTGACTTTC.

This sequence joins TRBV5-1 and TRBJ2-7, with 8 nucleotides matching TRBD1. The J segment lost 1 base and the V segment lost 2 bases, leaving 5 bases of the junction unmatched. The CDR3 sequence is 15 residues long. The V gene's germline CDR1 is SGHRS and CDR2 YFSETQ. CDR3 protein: CASSFGQGTSYEQYF. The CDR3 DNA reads TGCGCCAGCAGCTTCGGACAGGGCACTTCCTACGAGCAGTACTTC.

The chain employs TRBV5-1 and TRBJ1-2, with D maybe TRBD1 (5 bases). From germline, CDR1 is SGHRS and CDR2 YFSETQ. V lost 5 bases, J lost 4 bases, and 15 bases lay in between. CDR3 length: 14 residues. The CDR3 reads CASRQEWGVYGYTF. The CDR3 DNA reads TGCGCCAGCAGACAAGAGTGGGGGGTCTATGGCTACACCTTC. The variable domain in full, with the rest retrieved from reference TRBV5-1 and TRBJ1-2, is KAGVTQTPRYLIKTRGQQVTLSCSPISGHRSVSWYQQTPGQGLQFLFEYFSETQRNKGNFPGRFSGRQFSNSRSEMNVSTLELGDSALYLCASRQEWGVYGYTFGSGTRLTVV.